The present T cell receptor beta chain was sequenced within a study of blood T cell repertoires in COVID-19. About the research overall: In each case, the material was cDNA or gDNA derived from T cells, B-cell-depleted T cells, or PBMCs.

V lost 4 bases and J 0 bases, leaving 13 bases between the germline ends. Germline CDR1 and CDR2: MNHNS and SASEGT. This CDR3 is 16 amino acids long. In the original workflow: The assay estimated nucleated cells by amplifying reference gene primers. The table came from immunoSEQ multiplex PCR; TCRdb's copy has only in-frame clones and leaves some out. V and J calls and clone size are given by that table; D and trimming were obtained from the DNA. Of hundreds of thousands of clones listed, about 90% are singletons. Sequencing input: PBMCs or T cells enriched from blood (not recorded which). This rearrangement joins TRBV6-1 to TRBJ1-3; D call uncertain. The clonotype comes from a young woman with acute COVID-19. The CDR3 sequence: CASSARFDSSGNTIYF. CDR3 nucleotides: TGTGCCAGCAGTGCGCGGTTCGACTCCTCTGGAAACACCATATATTTT.